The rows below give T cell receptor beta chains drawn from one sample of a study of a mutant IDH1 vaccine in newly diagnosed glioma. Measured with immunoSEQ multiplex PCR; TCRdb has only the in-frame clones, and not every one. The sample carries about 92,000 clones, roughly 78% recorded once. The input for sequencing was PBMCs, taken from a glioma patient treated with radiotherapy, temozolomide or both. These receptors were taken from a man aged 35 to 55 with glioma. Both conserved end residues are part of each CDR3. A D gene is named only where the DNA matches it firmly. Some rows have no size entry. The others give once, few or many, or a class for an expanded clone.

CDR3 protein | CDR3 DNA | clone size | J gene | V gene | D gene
CASSPSGGLAGGPGTYEQYF | TGTGCCAGCAGCCCATCCGGGGGACTAGCGGGAGGGCCGGGGACCTACGAGCAGTACTTC | NA | TRBJ2-7 | TRBV9 | TRBD2
CASSGRYGYTF | TGTGCCAGTAGTGGGAGGTATGGCTACACCTTC | NA | TRBJ1-2 | TRBV19 | NA
CASSQAPGSGYTF | TGTGCCAGCAGCCAAGCCCCAGGGAGCGGCTACACCTTC | NA | TRBJ1-2 | TRBV4-2 | NA
CASSYSDRPDTF | TGTGCCAGCAGTTACTCTGACAGACCAGACACCTTC | NA | TRBJ1-2 | TRBV6-6 | NA
CASSLRGGLRGDTEAFF | TGTGCCAGCAGCTTGAGAGGAGGTCTTCGGGGCGACACTGAAGCTTTCTTT | NA | TRBJ1-1 | TRBV7-9 | NA
CASSEYSLAMETQYF | TGTGCCAGCAGTGAATATTCACTAGCGATGGAGACCCAGTACTTC | NA | TRBJ2-5 | TRBV25-1 | TRBD2
CASSGRDDNQQFF | TGTGCCAGCAGTGGCCGGGACGACAATCAGCAGTTCTTC | NA | TRBJ2-1 | TRBV25-1 | NA
CASRQGRSDTQYF | TGTGCCTCCAGACAGGGAAGGTCAGATACGCAGTATTTT | NA | TRBJ2-3 | TRBV10-3 | TRBD1
CAWRTGEVTEAFF | TGTGCCTGGAGAACAGGGGAGGTCACTGAAGCTTTCTTT | few | TRBJ1-1 | TRBV30 | TRBD1
CASSLIPPRGGTEAFF | TGTGCCAGCAGCTTAATCCCTCCCCGCGGGGGCACTGAAGCTTTCTTT | NA | TRBJ1-1 | TRBV7-8 | NA
CASSPLRGELFF | TGTGCCAGCAGCCCGCTCAGGGGGGAACTGTTTTTT | NA | TRBJ1-4 | TRBV4-2 | TRBD1
CASRPSGGGILGPYEQYF | TGTGCCAGCAGACCAAGCGGGGGAGGAATATTAGGTCCCTACGAGCAGTACTTC | NA | TRBJ2-7 | TRBV11-2 | TRBD2
CASSFSGGRDWANTEAFF | TGTGCCAGCAGCTTTTCCGGGGGGCGAGACTGGGCGAACACTGAAGCTTTCTTT | NA | TRBJ1-1 | TRBV7-9 | NA
CASSLWGVEQYF | TGTGCCAGCAGCTTGTGGGGGGTCGAGCAGTACTTC | NA | TRBJ2-7 | TRBV7-2 | NA
CASSLGPGTGKQGYEQYF | TGTGCCAGCAGCTTAGGCCCTGGGACAGGGAAACAGGGCTACGAGCAGTACTTC | NA | TRBJ2-7 | TRBV13 | TRBD1
CAWSVGETSNYGYTF | TGTGCCTGGAGTGTAGGAGAAACGTCTAACTATGGCTACACCTTC | once | TRBJ1-2 | TRBV30 | NA
CSVDEGVTEAFF | TGCAGCGTTGATGAAGGGGTCACTGAAGCTTTCTTT | NA | TRBJ1-1 | TRBV29-1 | NA
CASSSGGIEQYF | TGTGCCAGCAGCTCGGGGGGAATCGAGCAGTACTTC | few | TRBJ2-7 | TRBV11-1 | TRBD2
CASSTRTSGGPTVADTQYF | TGTGCCAGTAGTACCCGGACTAGCGGGGGCCCCACCGTAGCAGATACGCAGTATTTT | NA | TRBJ2-3 | TRBV19 | TRBD2
CASSLGGGWGQGNQPQHF | TGTGCCAGCAGCTTAGGCGGGGGGTGGGGGCAGGGCAATCAGCCCCAGCATTTT | once | TRBJ1-5 | TRBV7-8 | NA
CASSWEGTQYF | TGTGCCAGCAGCTGGGAAGGGACCCAGTACTTC | NA | TRBJ2-5 | TRBV5-8 | NA
CASSHRDGIYEQYF | TGTGCCAGCAGCCACCGGGACGGAATCTACGAGCAGTACTTC | NA | TRBJ2-7 | TRBV7-9 | NA
CASSPNPGQGAAGQPQHF | TGTGCCAGCTCACCTAATCCGGGACAGGGGGCAGCAGGGCAGCCCCAGCATTTT | NA | TRBJ1-5 | TRBV18 | TRBD1
CASSVSGRAHSYNEQFF | TGTGCCAGCAGCGTTAGCGGGAGGGCCCATTCCTACAATGAGCAGTTCTTC | NA | TRBJ2-1 | TRBV9 | TRBD2
CASQDRGWSGNTIYF | TGTGCCAGCCAGGACAGGGGATGGTCTGGAAACACCATATATTTT | few | TRBJ1-3 | TRBV19 | TRBD1
CASSSPREGWEETQYF | TGTGCCAGCAGCTCTCCGCGCGAGGGCTGGGAGGAGACCCAGTACTTC | NA | TRBJ2-5 | TRBV7-8 | NA
CASSQDEADSHQPQHF | TGTGCCAGCAGCCAAGATGAGGCGGACAGCCATCAGCCCCAGCATTTT | NA | TRBJ1-5 | TRBV4-2 | NA
CASSLRQIGYDYTF | TGTGCCAGCAGTTTACGACAGATTGGCTATGACTACACCTTC | NA | TRBJ1-2 | TRBV27 | NA
CASSLERGLFNEAFF | TGCGCCAGCAGCTTGGAACGGGGGCTATTTAATGAAGCTTTCTTT | NA | TRBJ1-1 | TRBV5-1 | NA
CASSPVGALPTGELFF | TGTGCCAGCAGCCCGGTGGGGGCCCTTCCCACCGGGGAGCTGTTTTTT | few | TRBJ2-2 | TRBV7-8 | NA
CASRLGLAGPMTQYF | TGTGCCAGCAGACTGGGACTAGCGGGTCCCATGACCCAGTACTTC | NA | TRBJ2-5 | TRBV6-6 | TRBD2
CASSLGLGGPGNTIYF | TGCGCCAGCAGCTTGGGACTGGGGGGCCCCGGCAACACCATATATTTT | NA | TRBJ1-3 | TRBV5-1 | NA
CSVAGGARGNEQFF | TGCAGCGTCGCTGGGGGGGCTCGAGGAAATGAGCAGTTCTTC | NA | TRBJ2-1 | TRBV29-1 | NA
CASSLLGDGAVYGYTF | TGTGCCAGCAGCCTCCTGGGTGACGGGGCGGTCTATGGCTACACCTTC | NA | TRBJ1-2 | TRBV7-2 | NA
CASSRTRNEQFF | TGTGCCAGCAGCAGAACTAGAAACGAGCAGTTCTTC | NA | TRBJ2-1 | TRBV11-2 | NA
CASSSPGHNYNEQFF | TGTGCCAGCAGCTCACCGGGACACAACTACAATGAGCAGTTCTTC | NA | TRBJ2-1 | TRBV7-2 | NA
CASSLSGGDTQYF | TGTGCCAGCAGTTTATCAGGTGGAGATACGCAGTATTTT | NA | TRBJ2-3 | TRBV28 | NA
CASSVSGVDYEQYF | TGTGCCAGCAGTGTTAGCGGGGTTGACTACGAGCAGTACTTC | NA | TRBJ2-7 | TRBV27 | TRBD2
CAISGDSGYTF | TGTGCCATCAGTGGGGACAGTGGCTACACCTTC | NA | TRBJ1-2 | TRBV10-3 | TRBD1
CASSRKGSYEQYF | TGTGCCAGCAGCCGTAAGGGGTCCTACGAGCAGTACTTC | NA | TRBJ2-7 | TRBV7-8 | NA
CASSQGQGLRKDGYTF | TGTGCCAGCAGCCAGGGACAGGGATTAAGGAAAGATGGCTACACCTTC | NA | TRBJ1-2 | TRBV5-4 | TRBD1
CASSLTGGSGEQYF | TGTGCCAGCAGCTTAACTGGGGGTTCGGGCGAGCAGTACTTC | NA | TRBJ2-7 | TRBV5-4 | NA
CASRRDNEKLFF | TGTGCCAGCAGAAGGGATAATGAAAAACTGTTTTTT | NA | TRBJ1-4 | TRBV6-1 | NA
CASSEDGGRTEAFF | TGTGCCAGCAGTGAAGATGGGGGGCGAACTGAAGCTTTCTTT | few | TRBJ1-1 | TRBV2 | NA
CSVERRREGIYTQYF | TGCAGCGTTGAACGTCGGCGGGAAGGCATATATACGCAGTATTTT | NA | TRBJ2-3 | TRBV29-1 | NA
CASSRLGDDGYTF | TGCGCCAGCAGCCGGCTGGGTGACGATGGCTACACCTTC | NA | TRBJ1-2 | TRBV5-1 | NA
CASSFQENTEAFF | TGTGCCAGCAGCTTCCAAGAGAACACTGAAGCTTTCTTT | NA | TRBJ1-1 | TRBV7-3 | NA
CASSQRQGTDTQYF | TGCGCCAGCAGCCAAAGACAGGGCACAGATACGCAGTATTTT | NA | TRBJ2-3 | TRBV4-1 | NA
CASSPRDSLSGNTIYF | TGTGCCAGCAGCCCCCGGGACAGCCTCTCTGGAAACACCATATATTTT | NA | TRBJ1-3 | TRBV9 | TRBD1
CASSLDALQNTGELFF | TGTGCCAGCAGCTTGGATGCCCTCCAGAACACCGGGGAGCTGTTTTTT | NA | TRBJ2-2 | TRBV5-6 | NA
CASTLQGEPQHF | TGTGCCAGCACCCTCCAGGGGGAGCCCCAGCATTTT | NA | TRBJ1-5 | TRBV28 | TRBD1
CASSLMQGVGTEAFF | TGTGCCAGCAGTTTAATGCAGGGGGTAGGGACTGAAGCTTTCTTT | NA | TRBJ1-1 | TRBV6-6 | TRBD1
CASSLQSGRYEQYF | TGTGCCAGCAGCCTCCAGAGCGGGAGGTACGAGCAGTACTTC | once | TRBJ2-7 | TRBV11-2 | TRBD2
CASSSGTSGRAASNEQFF | TGTGCCAGCAGCTCGGGGACTAGCGGGAGGGCCGCGTCGAATGAGCAGTTCTTC | few | TRBJ2-1 | TRBV7-9 | TRBD2
CASRNRGTDTQYF | TGTGCCAGCAGAAACAGGGGAACAGATACGCAGTATTTT | NA | TRBJ2-3 | TRBV7-2 | TRBD1